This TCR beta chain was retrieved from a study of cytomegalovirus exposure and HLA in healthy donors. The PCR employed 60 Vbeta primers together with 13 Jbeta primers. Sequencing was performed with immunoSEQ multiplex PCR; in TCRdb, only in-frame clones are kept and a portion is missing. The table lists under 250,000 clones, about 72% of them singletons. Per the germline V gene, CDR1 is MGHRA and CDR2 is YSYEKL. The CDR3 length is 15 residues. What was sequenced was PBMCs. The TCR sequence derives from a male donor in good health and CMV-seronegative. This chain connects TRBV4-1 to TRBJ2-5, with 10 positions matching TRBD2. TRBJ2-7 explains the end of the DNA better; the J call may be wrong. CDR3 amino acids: CASSHTSGVIYEQYF. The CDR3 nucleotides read TGCGCCAGCAGCCATACTAGCGGGGTTATCTACGAGCAGTACTTC.